The rows below give T cell receptor beta chains drawn from one sample of a study of blood T cell repertoires in COVID-19. The data were produced by immunoSEQ multiplex PCR, yet TCRdb's version contains in-frame clones alone and is incomplete. In the table there are some 220,000 clones, 80% of which are singletons. Material for sequencing was peripheral blood. The receptors were sampled from a human donor in a cohort sampled during active COVID-19. Each CDR3 is given with its conserved first and last residue. Fields, in order: V gene, clone size, J gene, D gene, CDR3 DNA, CDR3 protein. A D gene is named only where the DNA matches it firmly. Not all rows give a size; the values are once, few, many and, for expanded clones, a class.

V gene: TRBV6-2/TRBV6-3; clone size: few; J gene: TRBJ2-1; D gene: TRBD2; CDR3 DNA: TGTGCCAGCAGTTTCCAGCGGGAGGAGTTCTTC; CDR3 protein: CASSFQREEFF
V gene: TRBV19; clone size: -; J gene: TRBJ1-1; D gene: -; CDR3 DNA: TGTGCCAGTAGTATTGTGGGAGGCCAGGGGAACACTGAAGCTTTCTTT; CDR3 protein: CASSIVGGQGNTEAFF
V gene: TRBV28; clone size: -; J gene: TRBJ1-1; D gene: -; CDR3 DNA: TGTGCCAGCAGCTCTCTTATACAGGGCGCTTGGTCTGAAGCTTTCTTT; CDR3 protein: CASSSLIQGAWSEAFF
V gene: TRBV18; clone size: -; J gene: TRBJ1-1; D gene: TRBD1; CDR3 DNA: TGTGCCAGCGCGGGACAGGAAGAAGCTGAAGCTTTCTTT; CDR3 protein: CASAGQEEAEAFF
V gene: TRBV28; clone size: -; J gene: TRBJ1-1; D gene: -; CDR3 DNA: TGTGCCAGCAACCAACAGGGAAAGAACACTGAAGCTTTCTTT; CDR3 protein: CASNQQGKNTEAFF
V gene: TRBV2; clone size: -; J gene: TRBJ1-3; D gene: -; CDR3 DNA: TGTGCCAGCGGGTCCAGGAGGGGTTCCCCCTCTGGAAACACCATATATTTT; CDR3 protein: CASGSRRGSPSGNTIYF
V gene: TRBV4-2; clone size: -; J gene: TRBJ1-1; D gene: -; CDR3 DNA: TGTGCCAGCAGCCAACTTATCCTGCGGGAGGGGGGTAACACTGAAGCTTTCTTT; CDR3 protein: CASSQLILREGGNTEAFF
V gene: TRBV11-2; clone size: -; J gene: TRBJ2-2; D gene: -; CDR3 DNA: TGTGCCAGCAGCTCACACAACACCGGGGAGCTGTTTTTT; CDR3 protein: CASSSHNTGELFF
V gene: TRBV24-1; clone size: few; J gene: TRBJ1-2; D gene: TRBD1; CDR3 DNA: TGTGCCACCAGTGACCCGGGGACAGTCTATGGCTACACCTTC; CDR3 protein: CATSDPGTVYGYTF
V gene: TRBV3-1/TRBV3-2; clone size: once; J gene: TRBJ2-1; D gene: TRBD2; CDR3 DNA: TGTGCCAGCGGACGCCTGGGTCTAGCGGGGGCTGGGGGTGAGCAGTTCTTC; CDR3 protein: CASGRLGLAGAGGEQFF
V gene: TRBV28; clone size: -; J gene: TRBJ2-5; D gene: -; CDR3 DNA: TGTGCCAGCAGTTTATCGGGGGGCGGGGAGACCCAGTACTTC; CDR3 protein: CASSLSGGGETQYF
V gene: TRBV6-5; clone size: -; J gene: TRBJ1-2; D gene: -; CDR3 DNA: TGTGCCAGCGGCGGGGAAAGTCGTGGCTACACCTTC; CDR3 protein: CASGGESRGYTF
V gene: TRBV25-1; clone size: -; J gene: TRBJ2-3; D gene: TRBD1; CDR3 DNA: TGTGCCAGCAGTGCGGACAGGGGGGACTCAGATACGCAGTATTTT; CDR3 protein: CASSADRGDSDTQYF
V gene: TRBV19; clone size: -; J gene: TRBJ2-7; D gene: -; CDR3 DNA: TGTGCCAGTGGAAGGGACTCCAATGGGTACGAGCAGTACTTC; CDR3 protein: CASGRDSNGYEQYF
V gene: TRBV5-1; clone size: -; J gene: TRBJ1-4; D gene: TRBD1; CDR3 DNA: TGCGCCAGCAGCCCGGGACAGGATAATGAAAAACTGTTTTTT; CDR3 protein: CASSPGQDNEKLFF
V gene: TRBV7-6; clone size: -; J gene: TRBJ2-1; D gene: TRBD2; CDR3 DNA: TGTGCCAGCAGCTTAGCGGTTAGCGGGGGGGCGGGCTCCTACAATGAGCAGTTCTTC; CDR3 protein: CASSLAVSGGAGSYNEQFF
V gene: TRBV5-6; clone size: -; J gene: TRBJ1-6; D gene: TRBD1; CDR3 DNA: TGTGCCAGCAGCCCAGGGGGCTCCTATAATTCACCCCTCCACTTT; CDR3 protein: CASSPGGSYNSPLHF
V gene: TRBV28; clone size: once; J gene: TRBJ2-4; D gene: TRBD2; CDR3 DNA: TGTGCCAGCAGTTTGGGGCTAGCGGGAGGGCCGGGTAGAAACATTCAGTACTTC; CDR3 protein: CASSLGLAGGPGRNIQYF
V gene: TRBV7-2; clone size: -; J gene: TRBJ2-2; D gene: TRBD1; CDR3 DNA: TGTGCCAGCAGCTTAGGGGCGGCAGGGGGCACCGGGGAGCTGTTTTTT; CDR3 protein: CASSLGAAGGTGELFF
V gene: TRBV15; clone size: many; J gene: TRBJ2-1; D gene: -; CDR3 DNA: TGTGCCACCAGCAGAGAGACCCCCACGTCATCTCGCCTAGCGGAGCAGTTCTTC; CDR3 protein: CATSRETPTSSRLAEQFF
V gene: TRBV10-3; clone size: -; J gene: TRBJ2-5; D gene: -; CDR3 DNA: TGTGCCATCAGTGTAGGAGGCGGGGAAGAGACCCAGTACTTC; CDR3 protein: CAISVGGGEETQYF
V gene: TRBV27; clone size: -; J gene: TRBJ2-7; D gene: -; CDR3 DNA: TGTGCCAGCAGTTATCTGCAGGGGTCCTACGAGCAGTACTTC; CDR3 protein: CASSYLQGSYEQYF
V gene: TRBV20-1; clone size: -; J gene: TRBJ1-2; D gene: TRBD1; CDR3 DNA: TGCAGTGCCGACAGGGGGATCTACACCTTC; CDR3 protein: CSADRGIYTF
V gene: TRBV24-1; clone size: -; J gene: TRBJ1-6; D gene: TRBD1; CDR3 DNA: TGTGCCACCAGTGAAAAAACCGGGACAGGGGGCTCGATTAATTCACCCCTCCACTTT; CDR3 protein: CATSEKTGTGGSINSPLHF
V gene: TRBV11-2; clone size: few; J gene: TRBJ2-1; D gene: -; CDR3 DNA: TGTGCCAGCAGCTTAGATCCCGGCGTCGCGGGGCAGTTCTTC; CDR3 protein: CASSLDPGVAGQFF
V gene: TRBV7-3; clone size: -; J gene: TRBJ2-3; D gene: -; CDR3 DNA: TGTGCCAGCAGCTTACACCCCTACGCACCTAGCACAGATACGCAGTATTTT; CDR3 protein: CASSLHPYAPSTDTQYF
V gene: TRBV27; clone size: -; J gene: TRBJ2-5; D gene: TRBD2; CDR3 DNA: TGTGCCAGCAGTTCGGGGACTAGCGAGACCCAGTACTTC; CDR3 protein: CASSSGTSETQYF
V gene: TRBV24-1; clone size: -; J gene: TRBJ1-1; D gene: -; CDR3 DNA: TGTGCCACCAGTGATTTGCAAGACAGAGAGCTAGACAACACTGAAGCTTTCTTT; CDR3 protein: CATSDLQDRELDNTEAFF
V gene: TRBV7-2; clone size: few; J gene: TRBJ1-2; D gene: TRBD1; CDR3 DNA: TGTGCCAGCAGCTTGTCCGGGACAGGGAGTCGGGGCTACACCTTC; CDR3 protein: CASSLSGTGSRGYTF
V gene: TRBV11-1; clone size: -; J gene: TRBJ2-3; D gene: TRBD2; CDR3 DNA: TGTGCCAGCAGCTTAAGGCTAGCGGCCCCGGGTACGCAGTATTTT; CDR3 protein: CASSLRLAAPGTQYF
V gene: TRBV28; clone size: few; J gene: TRBJ2-1; D gene: TRBD2; CDR3 DNA: TGTGCCAGCAGGGGACTAGCGGGGGGGCCTCATTATCGAACCTCCTACAATGAGCAGTTCTTC; CDR3 protein: CASRGLAGGPHYRTSYNEQFF
V gene: TRBV19; clone size: -; J gene: TRBJ2-1; D gene: -; CDR3 DNA: TGTGCCAGCACGATGGCCTCAGGGGCTAGGGGGAATGAGCAGTTCTTC; CDR3 protein: CASTMASGARGNEQFF
V gene: TRBV27; clone size: -; J gene: TRBJ2-6; D gene: -; CDR3 DNA: TGTGCCAGCACCAGATTTTCGGACAGCTTGTTCTCTGGGGCCAACGTCCTGACTTTC; CDR3 protein: CASTRFSDSLFSGANVLTF
V gene: TRBV24-1; clone size: -; J gene: TRBJ2-1; D gene: TRBD2; CDR3 DNA: TGTGCCACCAGTGATTTCGGGGGGATCCGCTCCTACAATGAGCAGTTCTTC; CDR3 protein: CATSDFGGIRSYNEQFF
V gene: TRBV7-9; clone size: few; J gene: TRBJ2-6; D gene: -; CDR3 DNA: TGTGCCAGCAGCTTTGGGGGGTTCGTAACTGGGGCCAACGTCCTGACTTTC; CDR3 protein: CASSFGGFVTGANVLTF
V gene: TRBV7-2; clone size: -; J gene: TRBJ2-7; D gene: -; CDR3 DNA: TGTGCCAGCAGCTTAGCCAACAGGGAACACGAGCAGTACTTC; CDR3 protein: CASSLANREHEQYF
V gene: TRBV6-5; clone size: -; J gene: TRBJ2-5; D gene: TRBD2; CDR3 DNA: TGTGCCAGCAGTTGGACTAGCGGGCAAGAGACCCAGTACTTC; CDR3 protein: CASSWTSGQETQYF
V gene: TRBV5-4; clone size: few; J gene: TRBJ1-5; D gene: -; CDR3 DNA: TGTGCCAGCAGCTTGGCAGGGGAAGGTCAGCCCCAGCATTTT; CDR3 protein: CASSLAGEGQPQHF
V gene: TRBV3-1/TRBV3-2; clone size: -; J gene: TRBJ2-3; D gene: TRBD2; CDR3 DNA: TGTGCCAGCAGCCAGTTCGCTAGCGGGGGGGCGGATACGCAGTATTTT; CDR3 protein: CASSQFASGGADTQYF
V gene: TRBV5-1; clone size: -; J gene: TRBJ2-5; D gene: -; CDR3 DNA: TGCGCCAGCAGCTTGGCCCTCAGCGGCCAAGAGACCCAGTACTTC; CDR3 protein: CASSLALSGQETQYF
V gene: TRBV7-9; clone size: -; J gene: TRBJ2-4; D gene: -; CDR3 DNA: TGTGCCAGCAGCTCAGGGACCAAAAACATTCAGTACTTC; CDR3 protein: CASSSGTKNIQYF